Presented here are 15 T cell receptor beta chains from one specimen sequenced in a study of PD-L1 blockade in urothelial cancer. The sample's time point: pretreatment peripheral blood. The repertoire was sequenced with immunoSEQ multiplex PCR; TCRdb's copy has only in-frame clones and lacks some. The sample carries 70,000 to 100,000 clones, over 80% recorded once. Sample: PBMCs, taken around atezolizumab (anti-PD-L1) treatment. These receptors all come from a man in his 60s with urothelial cancer.

In this sample, this clone turned up a few times. J is TRBJ2-5 and V is TRBV7-2; the D gene is possibly TRBD1 (5 bases). This CDR3 contains 14 residues. The V gene's germline CDR1 is SGHTA and CDR2 FQGNSA. V gave up 0 bases and J gave up 5 bases, with 10 bases separating them. CDR3 in amino acids: CASSLAGPVETQYF. The CDR3 nucleotides read TGTGCCAGCAGCTTAGCGGGGCCGGTGGAGACCCAGTACTTC.

The chain recombines TRBV9 with TRBJ2-3; 8 bases fit TRBD2. Germline assignment: CDR1 SGDLS and CDR2 YYNGEE. Trimming removed 3 bases from V and 3 bases from J; junction bases left unmatched: 18. The CDR3 runs 19 residues. CDR3 DNA sequence: TGTGCCAGCAGCGCCGTTACCTTAAGCCGAGCGGGAGTTACAGATACGCAGTATTTT. It specifies CASSAVTLSRAGVTDTQYF.

The V gene is TRBV10-2, the J gene TRBJ1-1, with TRBD1 as a possible D gene (6 bases). V lost 7 bases to trimming and J lost 5 bases, with 17 bases between them. CDR3 size: 14 residues. Germline CDR1 and CDR2: WSHSY and SAAADI. CDR3 residues: CASNLDSAGTEAFF. CDR3 nucleotide sequence: TGCGCCAGCAACTTGGACAGCGCTGGGACTGAAGCTTTCTTT.

This clone was observed a few times. The V gene is TRBV7-5, the J gene TRBJ1-1; TRBD1 is the table's D call and was not checked against the DNA. TRBV7-5 is listed as a pseudogene. CDR3 length: 16 amino acids. For the CDR3, the DNA is TGTGTCAGAAGCTTAAAAACGACAGGCGGGAACACTGAAGCTTTCTTT. This codes for CVRSLKTTGGNTEAFF.

V gene TRBV23-1 combines with J gene TRBJ2-7, with a tentative D call TRBD1 (5 bases). TRBV23-1 is filed as an ORF, its function uncertain. V was cut by 0 bases and J by 5 bases, with 17 bases left in between. This CDR3 has 16 residues. For the CDR3, the DNA is TGCGCCAGCAGTCAATCGCAAGGGGCCGATATCCACGAGCAGTACTTC. Encoded protein: CASSQSQGADIHEQYF.

The chain recombines TRBV7-3 with TRBJ2-1, with TRBD2 matching over 11 bases. V lost 2 bases, J lost 3 bases, and 0 bases stayed unmatched. Germline V gene lookup returns CDR1 SGHTA and CDR2 FQGTGA. The CDR3 loop spans 15 amino acids. This chain's CDR3 is CASSLLAGGYNEQFF. The DNA for the CDR3 is TGTGCCAGCAGCTTACTAGCGGGGGGCTACAATGAGCAGTTCTTC.

V usage is TRBV9 and J usage is TRBJ1-4, with D hard to call. V was cut by 4 bases and J by 8 bases, with 18 bases left in between. This CDR3 spans 15 amino acids. Germline V gives CDR1 SGDLS, CDR2 YYNGEE. The CDR3 sequence: CASSSRSTGGEKLFF. DNA of the CDR3: TGTGCCAGCAGCTCTAGGTCTACGGGAGGGGAAAAACTGTTTTTT.

The chain has TRBV28 and TRBJ1-5; D possibly corresponds to TRBD1 (6 bases). The CDR3 is 14 amino acids. The V end was cut by 6 bases, the J end by 7 bases, with 16 bases between. Looked up from germline, CDR1 is MDHEN and CDR2 is SYDVKM. CDR3 amino acids: CASSQTGLWQPQHF. The CDR3 nucleotides are TGTGCCAGCAGCCAAACAGGGCTTTGGCAGCCCCAGCATTTT.

V usage is TRBV5-6 and J usage is TRBJ2-1, with TRBD2 identical over 10 bases. The CDR3 spans 15 residues. CDR1 and CDR2 (germline): SGHDT, YYEEEE. Trimming took 4 bases from V and 7 from J; bases not matched to a gene: 8. CDR3 nucleotide sequence: TGTGCCAGCAGCCCACCCGGGACTAGCGTTAATGAGCAGTTCTTC. This gives the protein CASSPPGTSVNEQFF.

The V and J genes are TRBV28 and TRBJ2-3, with D unclear. The germline V gene encodes CDR1 MDHEN and CDR2 SYDVKM. V shed 5 bases and J shed 7 bases, with 19 bases lying between them. CDR3 size: 15 residues. The CDR3 loop reads CASSPPVAGSYTQYF. In DNA form, the CDR3 reads TGTGCCAGCAGTCCCCCGGTAGCCGGGTCGTATACGCAGTATTTT.

The V and J genes are TRBV7-9 and TRBJ2-1; D is perhaps TRBD2 (5 bases). CDR3 length equals 13 residues. Per the germline V gene, CDR1 is SEHNR and CDR2 is FQNEAQ (reference sequence). Between the trimmed V and J ends, which lost 2 bases and 8 bases, there was a span of 10 bases. The CDR3 sequence is CASSLLAGDEQFF. The CDR3 coding sequence is TGTGCCAGCAGCTTACTAGCTGGGGATGAGCAGTTCTTC.

The V gene is TRBV18, the J gene TRBJ2-3, with D unresolved. The length of the CDR3 is 14 residues. Germline V gene sequence: CDR1 KGHSH, CDR2 LQKENI. V was cut by 0 bases and J by 4 bases, with 8 bases left in between. The CDR3 DNA sequence: TGTGCCAGCTCACCACCCCGTCCCGCAGATACGCAGTATTTT. Amino acid sequence: CASSPPRPADTQYF.

This clone has a single count. This sequence joins TRBV18 and TRBJ2-7; 14 bases map to TRBD2. Germline V lookup: CDR1 KGHSH, CDR2 LQKENI. Losses at the gene ends were 2 bases for V and 6 bases for J; bases not matched to a gene: 6. The CDR3 has 16 amino acids. The DNA for the CDR3 is TGTGCCAGCTCACCATCCGGGACTAGCGGGAGCATCGAGCAGTACTTC. Residues: CASSPSGTSGSIEQYF.

This chain links TRBV5-1 with TRBJ2-3, with D possibly TRBD2 on 6 matching bases. CDR1 SGHRS and CDR2 YFSETQ come from the germline V gene. The CDR3 is made up of 15 amino acids. V lost 3 bases, J lost 0 bases, and 11 bases lay in between. The CDR3 loop is CASSSGGVSTDTQYF. The CDR3 DNA follows: TGCGCCAGCAGCTCGGGCGGGGTTAGCACAGATACGCAGTATTTT.

The J gene is TRBJ2-5, the V gene TRBV2; maybe TRBD1 (6 bases). Trimming cost V 8 bases and J 1 base, with 8 bases left between them. Germline CDR1 and CDR2: SNHLY and FYNNEI. This CDR3 has 12 amino acids. This CDR3 is CASDRTQETQYF. The CDR3 nucleotides read TGTGCCAGCGACAGGACCCAAGAGACCCAGTACTTC.